The 24 T cell receptor beta chains given below trace back to one sample, sequenced in a study of shared clonotypes between healthy human individuals. Profiled with immunoSEQ multiplex PCR; TCRdb holds only in-frame clones, not every one. The data contain around 500,000 clones, over 70% of them singletons. The sequenced material came from PBMCs. The receptors were gathered from a woman in her 40s in good health. Some clones in this sample may be carry-over from other donors' samples.

The rearrangement links TRBV7-2 to TRBJ2-2; weak D call: TRBD1 (5 bases). The CDR3 runs to 13 residues. From germline, CDR1 is SGHTA and CDR2 FQGNSA. V lost 6 bases to trimming and J lost 7 bases, with 12 bases between them. The CDR3 protein is CASSRTQIGELFF. The DNA of the CDR3 is TGTGCCAGCAGTAGGACACAGATCGGGGAGCTGTTTTTT. The full variable domain, in which reference TRBV7-2 and TRBJ2-2 provide the parts outside the CDR3, is GAGVSQSPSNKVTEKGKDVELRCDPISGHTALYWYRQSLGQGLEFLIYFQGNSAPDKSGLPSDRFSAERTGGSVSTLTIQRTQQEDSAVYLCASSRTQIGELFFGEGSRLTVL.

The rearrangement joins TRBV19 to TRBJ2-6; 7 bases fit TRBD1. V was clipped by 4 bases and J by 1 base; unmatched bases: 7. Per the germline V gene, CDR1 is LNHDA and CDR2 is SQIVND (reference sequence). The CDR3 totals 17 residues. CDR3 in DNA: TGTGCCAGTAGTACTGGGACAGCTTCTTCTGGGGCCAACGTCCTGACTTTC. Protein sequence: CASSTGTASSGANVLTF. The entire variable domain, with the rest obtained from reference TRBV19 and TRBJ2-6, is as follows: DGGITQSPKYLFRKEGQNVTLSCEQNLNHDAMYWYRQDPGQGLRLIYYSQIVNDFQKGDIAEGYSVSREKKESFPLTVTSAQKNPTAFYLCASSTGTASSGANVLTFGAGSRLTVL.

A remark on this clone: Other DNA sequences from this sample encode an identical CDR3 as well. The CDR3 bases are TGTGCCAGCAGTGACGGCCTGAACACTGAAGCTTTCTTT. Translated, it gives CASSDGLNTEAFF. The chain is built from TRBV2 and TRBJ1-1; D gene ambiguous. Per germline, CDR1 SNHLY and CDR2 FYNNEI. CDR3 length: 13 amino acids. V lost 3 bases and J 0 bases, leaving 5 bases between the germline ends.

CDR3: CASSNDRGPTDTQYF. In DNA form, the CDR3 reads TGTGCCAGCAGTAACGACAGGGGGCCGACAGATACGCAGTATTTT. V is TRBV6-4 and J is TRBJ2-3; 10 bases are a match to TRBD1. Trimming took 5 bases from V and 3 from J; bases not matched to a gene: 5. CDR1 and CDR2 from the germline V gene are MRHNA and SNTAGT. The CDR3 consists of 15 residues.

Worth noting for this clone: This sequence may be a read error, since a much larger clone differs from it by one base. This chain connects TRBV18 to TRBJ2-7; TRBD1 is a possible D gene (5 bases). Germline CDR1 is KGHSH and CDR2 is LQKENI. The CDR3 extends over 15 amino acids. In DNA, the CDR3 is TGTGCCAGCTCACCACGCGACAGCGCAAGTTCCGAGCGGTACTTC. Protein sequence: CASSPRDSASSERYF.

The chain combines TRBV5-1 with TRBJ2-7; no reliable D call. Germline lookup yields CDR1 SGHRS and CDR2 YFSETQ. V was shortened by 4 bases and J by 3 bases, with 14 bases between the two germline ends. This CDR3 has 14 residues. Written as DNA, the CDR3 is TGCGCCAGCAGCGGGCAGCCTCCCCTCTACGAGCAGTACTTC. Encoded protein: CASSGQPPLYEQYF.

This clone was seen a single time. This chain links TRBV5-6 with TRBJ2-5, with 10 bases that match TRBD2. The CDR3 is 14 residues long. Germline assignment: CDR1 SGHDT and CDR2 YYEEEE. V lost 0 bases, J lost 4 bases, and 0 bases stayed unmatched. CDR3 amino acids: CASSLGLAGETQYF. The CDR3 DNA reads as TGTGCCAGCAGCTTGGGACTAGCGGGAGAGACCCAGTACTTC.

V gene TRBV7-9 combines with J gene TRBJ2-6, with 8 bases aligning to TRBD1. Looked up from germline, CDR1 is SEHNR and CDR2 is FQNEAQ (reference sequence). V lost 5 bases and J lost 0; bases outside the gene matches: 6. The CDR3 totals 17 residues. CDR3 DNA sequence: TGTGCCAGCAGCCCTGGACAGGGTTACTCTGGGGCCAACGTCCTGACTTTC. This codes for CASSPGQGYSGANVLTF.

The V and J genes are TRBV2 and TRBJ2-2; TRBD2 agrees at 7 bases. Germline trimming cut 7 bases from V and 4 bases from J; bases unmatched to any gene: 6. Germline CDR1 SNHLY, CDR2 FYNNEI. This CDR3 has 14 amino acids. The CDR3: CASTAGRGTGELFF. The DNA for the CDR3 is TGTGCCAGCACCGCAGGGAGGGGCACCGGGGAGCTGTTTTTT.

The V call is TRBV7-3, the J call TRBJ2-5; the D is unclear. Between the trimmed V and J ends, which lost 5 bases and 2 bases, there was a span of 9 bases. This CDR3 has 13 amino acids. CDR1 is SGHTA and CDR2 is FQGTGA in the germline V gene. CDR3 coding DNA: TGTGCCAGCAGCCCCGATGGACAAGAGACCCAGTACTTC. It translates to CASSPDGQETQYF. Filled out from reference TRBV7-3 and TRBJ2-5, the complete variable domain reads GAGVSQTPSNKVTEKGKYVELRCDPISGHTALYWYRQSLGQGPEFLIYFQGTGAADDSGLPNDRFFAVRPEGSVSTLKIQRTERGDSAVYLCASSPDGQETQYFGPGTRLLVL.

The rearrangement joins TRBV9 to TRBJ2-3; D is ambiguous. The CDR3 totals 13 residues. Germline values: CDR1 SGDLS, CDR2 YYNGEE. Trimming took 4 bases from V and 2 from J, leaving 8 bases between them. DNA of the CDR3: TGTGCCAGCAGCCCGCAACCCACAGATACGCAGTATTTT. As protein: CASSPQPTDTQYF.

The table lists this clone with a count of one. V and J are TRBV2 and TRBJ2-2; the D gene is possibly TRBD1 (6 bases). Trimming pared 5 bases from V and 2 bases from J, leaving 12 bases between. The CDR3 consists of 15 residues. Germline-derived CDR1 and CDR2 are SNHLY and FYNNEI. The CDR3 spells CASSTGQPNTGELFF. DNA of the CDR3: TGTGCCAGCAGTACGGGACAACCCAACACCGGGGAGCTGTTTTTT. Full variable domain (missing parts from reference TRBV2 and TRBJ2-2): EPEVTQTPSHQVTQMGQEVILRCVPISNHLYFYWYRQILGQKVEFLVSFYNNEISEKSEIFDDQFSVERPDGSNFTLKIRSTKLEDSAMYFCASSTGQPNTGELFFGEGSRLTVL.

This clone was observed a single time. The gene calls are TRBV10-2 and TRBJ1-2, with D possibly matching TRBD1 (6 bases). Germline loops: CDR1 WSHSY, CDR2 SAAADI. CDR3 length: 14 residues. V was clipped by 5 bases and J by 3 bases, with 13 bases between them. CDR3 residues: CASSWTEAHYGYTF. For the CDR3, the DNA is TGCGCCAGCAGTTGGACAGAGGCGCACTATGGCTACACCTTC.

Concerning this clone: A far more abundant clone sits one base away, making this likely a read error. This chain joins TRBV28 and TRBJ2-7, with D perhaps TRBD1 or TRBD2 (5 bases each). CDR1 is MDHEN, CDR2 SYDVKM, per germline. The CDR3 sequence is 12 residues long. The CDR3 DNA is TGTGCCAGCAGTCCCTGGGGGTACGAGCAGTGCTTC. It encodes CASSPWGYEQCF.

J is TRBJ1-1 and V is TRBV30; tentatively, D is TRBD1 (5 bases). The CDR3 spans 15 residues. The germline CDR1 and CDR2 sequences are GTSNPN and SVGIG (reference sequence). V was pared by 3 bases and J by 3 bases, with 17 bases between. The CDR3 bases are TGTGCCTGGAGCCTCTCGATCGGGGGGGACACTGAAGCTTTCTTT. It specifies CAWSLSIGGDTEAFF.

The chain carries TRBV28 and TRBJ2-7; perhaps TRBD2 as D (5 bases). Trimming removed 7 bases from V and 3 bases from J, with 13 bases in between. Germline values: CDR1 MDHEN, CDR2 SYDVKM. The CDR3 consists of 13 residues. The CDR3 nucleotides are TGTGCCAGCACTGAGGGAGCACTCTACGAGCAGTACTTC. It specifies CASTEGALYEQYF.

This clone came up a few times. The chain employs TRBV7-2 and TRBJ2-1; 7 bases are shared with TRBD2. J was trimmed by 2 bases and V by 6 bases; bases with no gene match: 4. The CDR3 consists of 14 residues. Germline V gene sequence: CDR1 SGHTA, CDR2 FQGNSA. CDR3 in amino acids: CASSKREAYNEQFF. In DNA form, the CDR3 reads TGTGCCAGCAGTAAGCGGGAAGCCTACAATGAGCAGTTCTTC.

With regard to this clone: Relative to the germline gene, one junction end is altered; a read error may explain this. CDR3 DNA: TGTGCCAGCAGCTTAGATGGGGGTGGCAATCAGCTCCAGCATTTT. Translation gives CASSLDGGGNQLQHF. V is TRBV11-2 and J is TRBJ1-5; possible D gene TRBD1, 5 bases. CDR1 and CDR2 from the germline V gene are SGHAT and FQNNGV. The CDR3 runs to 15 residues.

J is TRBJ2-3 and V is TRBV4-2; 10 nucleotides line up with TRBD2. The germline CDR1 and CDR2 sequences are LGHNA and YNFKEQ. V was clipped by 0 bases and J by 5 bases; unmatched bases: 14. This CDR3 spans 19 amino acids. The CDR3 DNA is TGTGCCAGCAGCCAAGATTTCAAGAGGGCTAGCGGGAGTCGAGATACGCAGTATTTT. Encoded protein: CASSQDFKRASGSRDTQYF.

The chain employs TRBV18 and TRBJ2-7, with a weak D call TRBD2 (6 bases). The V gene lost 2 bases and the J gene lost 2 bases, with 10 bases spanning the gap. From germline, CDR1 is KGHSH and CDR2 LQKENI. The CDR3 runs 14 residues. CDR3 protein: CASSPERATYEQYF. In DNA form, the CDR3 reads TGTGCCAGCTCACCAGAGCGGGCGACCTACGAGCAGTACTTC.

The chain combines TRBV5-4 with TRBJ1-1; D is possibly TRBD1 (5 bases). CDR3 length: 13 amino acids. The germline gives CDR1 SGHNT, CDR2 YYREEE (reference sequence). The V gene lost 3 bases and the J gene lost 6 bases, with 12 bases spanning the gap. CDR3 DNA sequence: TGTGCCAGCAGCTCGGGGGGGGTACCTGAAGCTTTCTTT. Residues: CASSSGGVPEAFF.

A note on this clone: One base separates it from a far larger clone, so it is likely a read error. The CDR3 loop is CAWRDSPAGTKAFF. CDR3 DNA: TGTGCCTGGAGGGACTCGCCGGCGGGCACTAAAGCTTTCTTT. This rearrangement joins TRBV30 to TRBJ1-1, with unresolved D. CDR3 size: 14 residues. CDR1 is GTSNPN, CDR2 SVGIG, per germline (reference sequence).

This clone was counted between two and nine times. The gene calls are TRBV7-8 and TRBJ2-1, with D unclear. The CDR3 has 14 residues. Germline CDR1 and CDR2: SGHVS and FQNEAQ. Trimming removed 0 bases from V and 5 bases from J, with 8 bases in between. The CDR3 here is CASSLAARNNEQFF. The DNA for the CDR3 is TGTGCCAGCAGCTTAGCTGCCAGGAACAATGAGCAGTTCTTC.

This clone was detected only once. Given a far larger clone just one base away, this is likely a sequencing read error. The sample contains more than one DNA sequence encoding this CDR3. V usage is TRBV27 and J usage is TRBJ1-3; D remains ambiguous. This CDR3 comprises 14 residues. Germline V gene lookup returns CDR1 MNHEY and CDR2 SMNVEV (reference sequence). The CDR3 spells CASSLSFSGNTIYF. CDR3 DNA: TGTGCCAGCAGTTTATCCTTCTCTGGAAATACCATATATTTT.